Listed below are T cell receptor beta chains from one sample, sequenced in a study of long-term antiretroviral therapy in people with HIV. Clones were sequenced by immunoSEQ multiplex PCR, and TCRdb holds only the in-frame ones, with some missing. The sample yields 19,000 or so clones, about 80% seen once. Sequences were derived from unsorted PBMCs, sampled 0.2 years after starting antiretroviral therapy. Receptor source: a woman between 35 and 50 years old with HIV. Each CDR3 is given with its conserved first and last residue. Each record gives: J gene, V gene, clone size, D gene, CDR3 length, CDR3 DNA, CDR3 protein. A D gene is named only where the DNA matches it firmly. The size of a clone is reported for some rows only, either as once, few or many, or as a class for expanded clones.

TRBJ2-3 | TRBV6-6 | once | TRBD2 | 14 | TGTGCCAGCAGGACTAGCGGGGGGACAGATACGCAGTATTTT | CASRTSGGTDTQYF
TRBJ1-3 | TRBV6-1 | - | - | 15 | TGTGCCAGCAGTGAATTTACGGGGAATCAGGACACCATATATTTT | CASSEFTGNQDTIYF
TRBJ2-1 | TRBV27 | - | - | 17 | TGTGCCAGCAGTTCGAATTCCGGGCCCCGGATGGGGAATGAGCAGTTCTTC | CASSSNSGPRMGNEQFF
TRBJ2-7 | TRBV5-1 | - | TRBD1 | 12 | TGCGCCAGCAGCTTTGGGACAGACGAGCAGTACTTC | CASSFGTDEQYF
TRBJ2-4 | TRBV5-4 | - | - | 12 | TGTGCCAGCAGCTCGACAGAAAACATTCAGTACTTC | CASSSTENIQYF
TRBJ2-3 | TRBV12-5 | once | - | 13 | TGTGCTAGTGGGAGGACTACCACAGATACGCAGTATTTT | CASGRTTTDTQYF
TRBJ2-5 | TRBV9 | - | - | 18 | TGTGCCAGCAGCGTAGAATCAGGGGGGGCAGGTCGGGAAGAGACCCAGTACTTC | CASSVESGGAGREETQYF
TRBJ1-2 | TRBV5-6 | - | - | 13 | TGTGCCAGCAGCTCCGACACTGACAATGGCTACACCTTC | CASSSDTDNGYTF
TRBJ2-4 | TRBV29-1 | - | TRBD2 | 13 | TGCAGCGTTGTGGGACTAGGCGAAAACATTCAGTACTTC | CSVVGLGENIQYF
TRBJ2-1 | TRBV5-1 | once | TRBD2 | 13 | TGCGCCAGCAGCCCCGGACTAGCGGATGAGCAGTTCTTC | CASSPGLADEQFF
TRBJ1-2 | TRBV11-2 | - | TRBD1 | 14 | TGTGCCAGCAGCTTCACAGGGGGCAGCTATGGCTACACCTTC | CASSFTGGSYGYTF
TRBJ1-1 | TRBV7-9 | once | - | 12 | TGTGCCAGCAGCCTCATTGGTACTGAAGCTTTCTTT | CASSLIGTEAFF
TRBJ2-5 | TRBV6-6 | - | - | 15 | TGTGCCAGCAGTTATGCGCCAAGCAGTGTAGAGACCCAGTACTTC | CASSYAPSSVETQYF
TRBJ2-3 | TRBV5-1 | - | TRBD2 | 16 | TGCGCCAGCAGCTTGGGTGCTAGCGGGGAAACAGATACGCAGTATTTT | CASSLGASGETDTQYF
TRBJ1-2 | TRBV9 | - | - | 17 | TGTGCCAGCAGCGTAGGGGACACCCTGAAGTTTAACTATGGCTACACCTTC | CASSVGDTLKFNYGYTF
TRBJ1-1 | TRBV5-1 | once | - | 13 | TGCGCCAGCAGCCCCGACCTGAACACTGAAGCTTTCTTT | CASSPDLNTEAFF
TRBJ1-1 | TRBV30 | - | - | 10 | TGTGCCTGGGAGACACTTCGAGCTTTCTTT | CAWETLRAFF
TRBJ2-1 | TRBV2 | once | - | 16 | TGTGCCAGCAGTGATATTGGGGTTAGCTCCTACAATGAGCAGTTCTTC | CASSDIGVSSYNEQFF
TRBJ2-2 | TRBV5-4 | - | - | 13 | TGTGCCAGCAGCTTCGAGGGGGCCGGGGAGCTGTTTTTT | CASSFEGAGELFF
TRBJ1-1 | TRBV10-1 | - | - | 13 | TGCGCCAGCAGCCCCGGGATCGGGACTGAAGCTTTCTTT | CASSPGIGTEAFF
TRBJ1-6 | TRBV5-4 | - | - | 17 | TGTGCCAGCAGCCTAGGGAGACAGCGGTCCCCAAATTCACCCCTCCACTTT | CASSLGRQRSPNSPLHF
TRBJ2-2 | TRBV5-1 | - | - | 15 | TGCGCCAGCAGCTTGGGGCAGGACAACACCGGGGAGCTGTTTTTT | CASSLGQDNTGELFF
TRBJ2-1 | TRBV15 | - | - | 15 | TGTGCCACCAGCAGAGGGACAATCTCCTACAATGAGCAGTTCTTC | CATSRGTISYNEQFF